These T cell receptor beta chains were read from a single sample in a study of OX40 agonist ivuxolimab in advanced cancers. Data came from immunoSEQ multiplex PCR; TCRdb stores just in-frame clones and leaves some out. The table includes around 64,000 clones, approximately 84% detected once. The sample was CD4+ or CD8+ T cells sorted from blood, taken in a trial of the OX40 agonist ivuxolimab. These receptors originate from an adult with an advanced solid tumor such as melanoma, head and neck, liver or kidney cancer. Each CDR3 is given with its conserved first and last residue. The order of the fields is clone size, D gene, V gene, J gene, CDR3 protein, CDR3 DNA. The D gene is left open where the match is weak. Expanded clones get a size class; other rows say once, few or many, or leave the size out.

>NA|TRBD2|TRBV19|TRBJ2-1
CASSIGWAAGGRNEQFF
TGTGCCAGTAGTATTGGGTGGGCGGCGGGAGGTAGGAATGAGCAGTTCTTC
>NA|TRBD1|TRBV25-1|TRBJ1-5
CASSATGGSNQPQHF
TGTGCCAGCAGTGCTACAGGGGGGAGCAATCAGCCCCAGCATTTT
>NA|NA|TRBV30|TRBJ2-3
CAWSTYSTDTQYF
TGTGCCTGGAGTACCTACAGCACAGATACGCAGTATTTT
>NA|NA|TRBV30|TRBJ2-5
CAWSVSRQETQYF
TGTGCCTGGAGTGTATCCAGACAAGAGACCCAGTACTTC
>NA|TRBD2|TRBV10-3|TRBJ2-5
CAISEGPYLGAGVQETQYF
TGTGCCATCAGTGAGGGGCCGTATTTGGGAGCGGGAGTTCAAGAGACCCAGTACTTC
>NA|NA|TRBV7-2|TRBJ2-5
CASSLGGRRETQYF
TGTGCCAGCAGCTTAGGGGGGCGGCGGGAGACCCAGTACTTC
>NA|TRBD2|TRBV29-1|TRBJ2-4
CSATSGGAKNIQYF
TGCAGCGCTACTAGCGGGGGGGCCAAAAACATTCAGTACTTC
>NA|TRBD1|TRBV19|TRBJ1-2
CASARTGQHGYTF
TGTGCCAGTGCCAGGACAGGTCAGCATGGCTACACCTTC
>NA|NA|TRBV7-2|TRBJ2-2
CASSPDTGELFF
TGTGCCAGCAGCCCAGACACCGGGGAGCTGTTTTTT
>NA|NA|TRBV30|TRBJ1-2
CAWRPDPSVGNTF
TGTGCCTGGAGGCCGGACCCCAGTGTTGGGAACACCTTC
>NA|NA|TRBV5-1|TRBJ1-4
CASSLEPDRPNEKLFF
TGCGCCAGCAGCTTGGAGCCGGACAGACCGAATGAAAAACTGTTTTTT
>NA|NA|TRBV6-6|TRBJ1-1
CASSYSSGGEAFF
TGTGCCAGCAGTTACTCGAGCGGGGGAGAAGCTTTCTTT
>NA|NA|TRBV14|TRBJ2-1
CASSQVTALRPFF
TGTGCCAGCAGCCAAGTGACGGCGCTCCGGCCGTTCTTC
>NA|TRBD1|TRBV5-1|TRBJ2-7
CASSLTSGTGGREQYF
TGCGCCAGCAGCTTGACTTCCGGGACAGGGGGACGCGAGCAGTACTTC
>NA|TRBD2|TRBV4-3|TRBJ2-1
CASSPHVAGEVQFF
TGCGCCAGCAGCCCTCACGTTGCGGGGGAGGTTCAGTTCTTC
>NA|NA|TRBV2|TRBJ2-3
CATQRASSTDTQYF
TGTGCCACCCAGCGGGCCTCTAGCACAGATACGCAGTATTTT
>NA|NA|TRBV5-6|TRBJ2-7
CASSLRTTNEQYF
TGTGCCAGCAGCTTGCGGACGACCAACGAGCAGTACTTC
>NA|NA|TRBV15|TRBJ2-3
CATSRGFEGDTQYF
TGTGCCACCAGCAGGGGCTTCGAGGGAGATACGCAGTATTTT
>NA|TRBD1|TRBV5-6|TRBJ1-1
CASSFLSTGAVTEAFF
TGTGCCAGCAGCTTCCTTTCGACAGGGGCTGTCACTGAAGCTTTCTTT
>NA|NA|TRBV6-5|TRBJ2-6
CATDPFGANVLTF
TGTGCCACCGATCCTTTTGGAGCCAACGTCCTGACTTTC
>NA|TRBD1|TRBV5-1|TRBJ2-7
CASSSTTGAEQYF
TGCGCCAGCAGTTCCACCACAGGGGCCGAGCAGTACTTC
>NA|TRBD1|TRBV10-3|TRBJ2-7
CAITQGQGTYEQYF
TGTGCCATCACTCAAGGACAGGGAACCTACGAGCAGTACTTC
>NA|TRBD1|TRBV18|TRBJ2-7
CASSPGTGGSYEQYF
TGTGCCAGCTCACCAGGGACAGGGGGCTCCTACGAGCAGTACTTC
>once|NA|TRBV29-1|TRBJ1-2
CSGAGTSFHGYTF
TGCAGCGGCGCCGGGACATCATTTCATGGCTACACCTTC
>NA|NA|TRBV7-2|TRBJ2-3
CASSPTARRRTDTQYF
TGTGCCAGCAGCCCGACTGCCCGACGGAGGACAGATACGCAGTATTTT
>NA|NA|TRBV5-1|TRBJ1-1
CASSFGPGNTEAFF
TGCGCCAGCAGCTTCGGACCCGGGAACACTGAAGCTTTCTTT
>NA|NA|TRBV18|TRBJ2-2
CASSPNLRELFF
TGTGCCAGCTCACCTAACCTCAGGGAGCTGTTTTTT
>NA|NA|TRBV7-2|TRBJ2-7
CASSLTEWGQYF
TGTGCCAGCAGCTTAACGGAGTGGGGGCAGTACTTC
>NA|NA|TRBV4-2|TRBJ2-1
CASSQTGTLYNEQFF
TGTGCCAGCAGCCAAACCGGGACACTCTACAATGAGCAGTTCTTC
>NA|NA|TRBV11-2|TRBJ2-1
CASSLVVVGGNEQFF
TGTGCCAGCAGCTTAGTTGTGGTCGGAGGGAATGAGCAGTTCTTC
>NA|NA|TRBV7-2|TRBJ2-5
CASSVMGTQYF
TGTGCCAGCAGCGTCATGGGGACCCAGTACTTC